This entry lists 11 T cell receptor beta chains sequenced from one sample in a study of T cells in Graves' hyperthyroidism and ophthalmopathy. The source material, RNA transcripts, was used to amplify TCR beta CDR3 regions. HTBI primers were the set used in a first-round RT-PCR of the TCR CDR3. Each CDR3 protein is one row after TCRdb ran MiXCR on the multiplex PCR reads. The table lists 500,000 to 650,000 distinct CDR3 sequences, 40% to 55% of them singletons. Sequenced sample: peripheral blood or thyroid tissue (not recorded which). Receptor source: an adult woman with Graves' disease, either hyperthyroidism or ophthalmopathy (not recorded which).

This clonotype was counted at least ten times. This chain joins TRBV7-3 and TRBJ1-3; D gene ambiguous. This CDR3 contains 15 residues. V lost 5 bases and J 4 bases, leaving 15 bases between the germline ends. CDR1 and CDR2 (germline): SGHTA, FQGTGA. The CDR3 sequence: CASSQSGSSGNTIYF. CDR3 sequence (DNA): TGTGCCAGCAGCCAGAGCGGGAGTTCGGGAAACACCATATATTTT.

The chain is built from TRBV7-9 and TRBJ1-4, with D possibly being TRBD1 (5 bases). Trimming pared 5 bases from V and 4 bases from J, leaving 11 bases between. CDR1 is SEHNR and CDR2 is FQNEAQ in the germline V gene (reference sequence). The length of the CDR3 is 14 residues. CDR3 loop: CASSLGHGNEKLFF. CDR3 sequence (DNA): TGTGCCAGCAGCCTTGGACACGGTAATGAAAAACTGTTTTTT.

The V gene is TRBV7-2, the J gene TRBJ1-6; 8 positions match TRBD1. CDR1 is SGHTA and CDR2 is FQGNSA in the germline V gene. The CDR3 contains 13 residues. V gave up 6 bases and J gave up 9 bases; unmatched junction bases: 4. The CDR3 sequence is CASRQGVTSPLHF. The CDR3 region has the DNA TGTGCCAGCAGACAGGGGGTTACTTCACCCCTCCACTTT. Complete variable domain (other parts from reference TRBV7-2 and TRBJ1-6): GAGVSQSPSNKVTEKGKDVELRCDPISGHTALYWYRQSLGQGLEFLIYFQGNSAPDKSGLPSDRFSAERTGGSVSTLTIQRTQQEDSAVYLCASRQGVTSPLHFGNGTRLTVT.

The chain carries TRBV7-2 and TRBJ2-3, with D tentatively TRBD2 (6 bases). The germline V gene encodes CDR1 SGHTA and CDR2 FQGNSA. There are 15 residues in the CDR3. V was trimmed by 5 bases and J by 4 bases, leaving 16 bases between them. Here the CDR3 DNA reads TGTGCCAGCAGCACCCCCGGGAGTGTCTCAGATACGCAGTATTTT. It specifies CASSTPGSVSDTQYF.

The chain recombines TRBV7-6 with TRBJ1-2; TRBD1 might be the D (6 bases). V was pared by 5 bases and J by 3 bases, with 19 bases between. CDR1 and CDR2 from the germline V gene are SGHVS and FNYEAQ. This CDR3 spans 16 amino acids. CDR3 DNA sequence: TGTGCCAGCAGCCTGGGAGGTTGGAGGACAGACTATGGCTACACCTTC. Amino acid sequence: CASSLGGWRTDYGYTF.

A word on this clonotype: Germline is not matched at one junction end, which may reflect a read error. For the CDR3, the DNA is TGTGCCATCAGTGATCCCGGAGAGCTGTTTTTT. This gives the protein CAISDPGELFF. V gene TRBV10-3 combines with J gene TRBJ2-2; D unresolved. The CDR3 loop spans 11 amino acids. Germline V gene sequence: CDR1 ENHRY, CDR2 SYGVKD.

The chain links TRBV7-9 to TRBJ2-7; no firm D call. V lost 5 bases to trimming and J lost 1 base, with 15 bases between them. Germline V gene lookup returns CDR1 SEHNR and CDR2 FQNEAQ (reference sequence). CDR3 length equals 15 residues. In nucleotides, the CDR3 is TGTGCCAGCAGCCAAGACCTCGGAGAGTCCTACGAGCAGTACTTC. Its translation: CASSQDLGESYEQYF.

For the CDR3, the DNA is TGTGCCTGGAGTGGAGGGTTCGATCAGCCCCAGCATTTT. This sequence encodes CAWSGGFDQPQHF. The rearrangement joins TRBV30 to TRBJ1-5; D not certain. V was pared by 1 base and J by 5 bases, with 9 bases between. The CDR3 has 13 residues. CDR1 GTSNPN and CDR2 SVGIG come from the germline V gene (reference sequence).

The chain couples TRBV19 to TRBJ2-2; D unclear. Germline assignment: CDR1 LNHDA and CDR2 SQIVND (reference sequence). V lost 3 bases and J 6 bases, leaving 5 bases between the germline ends. CDR3 size: 12 residues. CDR3 residues: CASSIRAGELFF. The CDR3 bases are TGTGCCAGTAGTATCCGGGCCGGGGAGCTGTTTTTT.

This chain connects TRBV6-5 to TRBJ2-5, with 9 bases matching TRBD1. CDR3 length: 16 amino acids. Germline CDR1 MNHEY, CDR2 SVGAGI. With 5 bases clipped from V and 0 bases from J, the junction kept 7 bases outside the gene matches. Written as DNA, the CDR3 is TGTGCCAGCAGTGCCCCGACAGGGGGATACCAAGAGACCCAGTACTTC. Its translation is CASSAPTGGYQETQYF.

V and J are TRBV7-2 and TRBJ2-5, with TRBD2 matching over 13 bases. Germline CDR1 and CDR2: SGHTA and FQGNSA. The CDR3 runs 18 residues. Trimming removed 4 bases from V and 6 bases from J; junction bases left unmatched: 14. The CDR3 loop reads CASSSPGEGTSGIKTQYF. CDR3 coding DNA: TGTGCCAGCAGCTCCCCGGGTGAGGGGACTAGCGGGATCAAGACCCAGTACTTC.